The table lists the clone carrying this T cell receptor beta chain with a few counts. This sample is drawn from a study of blood T cell repertoires in COVID-19. Per the germline V gene, CDR1 is SGHAT and CDR2 is FQNNGV. The CDR3 sequence is 14 residues long. The V and J ends lost 3 bases and 7 bases, in that order; junction bases with no gene match: 3. Each participant's cohort was designated according to participant-reported clinical history. Assay used: immunoSEQ multiplex PCR; TCRdb lists only in-frame clones, some missing. Altogether a few hundred thousand clones are present, about 90% being singletons, with the ten largest covering approximately 1.2%.

The rearrangement uses TRBV11-2 and TRBJ1-4; the match to TRBD1 covers 9 bases. The sample was PBMCs or T cells enriched from blood (not recorded which). The origin of this receptor is a human donor in a cohort exposed to, infected with or recovered from COVID-19 (not recorded which). The donor label of this sample is uncertain. The CDR3 DNA sequence: TGTGCCAGCAGCTTGGACAGGGGAGCTGAAAAACTGTTTTTT. Protein sequence: CASSLDRGAEKLFF.